This T cell receptor (beta chain) was captured by sequencing in a study of tumor and adjacent non-tumor tissue in lung cancer. TCRbeta libraries were built with three rounds of nested PCR, modified from ARM-PCR. Using its own MiXCR run on the multiplex PCR reads, TCRdb lists one record per CDR3 protein. The table lists approximately 100,000 distinct CDR3 sequences, 60% to 70% of them singletons. This sample's RNA came from whole unsorted tissue. More than 3 cm separated this lung sample from the edge of the tumor. The CDR3 has 16 amino acids. In germline, CDR1 is LGHNA, CDR2 YSLEER. This sequence originates from a man aged 55-75 years with non-small cell lung cancer. The rearrangement uses TRBV4-3 and TRBJ2-1, with D perhaps assigned TRBD1 or TRBD2 (5 bases each). The sequencing sample was made of distant non-tumor lung tissue. The CDR3 region is CASCQGARVLYNEQFF. CDR3 nucleotide sequence: TGCGCAAGCTGCCAAGGGGCGAGGGTTTTGTACAATGAGCAGTTCTTC.